This T cell receptor (beta chain) originates from a study of blood T cell repertoires in COVID-19. Germline CDR1 reads MNHEY; CDR2 reads SVGAGI. This CDR3 is 14 amino acids long. V shed 4 bases and J shed 4 bases, with 13 bases lying between them. Original analysis: Researchers report that nucleated cell counts were estimated from reference gene primer amplification. Profiling relied on immunoSEQ multiplex PCR, and the TCRdb table lists in-frame clones only, not all of them. V, J and clone size are taken as reported in that table, and D and trimming were inferred from the DNA itself. The sample lists about 210,000 clones; over 70% were seen once.

The chain is built from TRBV6-5 and TRBJ1-2, with D uncertain. Sequencing input: peripheral blood. This sequence was found in a woman between 45 and 65 years old with acute or convalescent COVID-19. The CDR3: CASSLREAGYGYTF. In nucleotides, the CDR3 is TGTGCCAGCAGTTTGCGAGAGGCTGGCTATGGCTACACCTTC.